The 32 T cell receptor beta chains below were found in one sample sequenced in a study of blood T cell repertoires in COVID-19. Measured with immunoSEQ multiplex PCR; TCRdb has only the in-frame clones, and not every one. The sample yields about 120,000 clones, roughly 79% seen once. Input material: peripheral blood. Receptors were obtained from a man in his 70s with active or convalescent COVID-19.

The V gene is TRBV2, the J gene TRBJ2-2; 11 bases agree with TRBD1. This CDR3 is built from 15 residues. The ends lost 6 bases at V and 4 bases at J; junction bases unmatched: 4. Germline assignment: CDR1 SNHLY and CDR2 FYNNEI. CDR3 bases: TGTGCCAGCAGACCCGGGACAGGGGGCACCGGGGAGCTGTTTTTT. The encoded protein is CASRPGTGGTGELFF.

This chain links TRBV5-1 with TRBJ2-3, with 7 positions matching TRBD1. This CDR3 is built from 16 residues. CDR1 is SGHRS, CDR2 YFSETQ, per germline. V was clipped by 4 bases and J by 2 bases; unmatched bases: 10. This CDR3 reads CASSPPRDRTTDTQYF. The CDR3 DNA sequence: TGCGCCAGCAGCCCCCCCCGGGACAGAACCACAGATACGCAGTATTTT.

This chain connects TRBV14 to TRBJ2-1; 10 bases match TRBD2. The CDR3 is made up of 15 amino acids. J lost 9 bases, V lost 1 base, and 6 bases had no gene match. The germline V gene encodes CDR1 SGHDN and CDR2 FVKESK. The chain's CDR3 is CASSQGLAGVTEQFF. The CDR3 region has the DNA TGTGCCAGCAGCCAAGGGCTAGCGGGAGTCACTGAGCAGTTCTTC.

The chain uses TRBV2 and TRBJ2-7; tentatively, D is TRBD2 (6 bases). The CDR3 sequence is 12 residues long. V shed 4 bases and J shed 3 bases, with 7 bases lying between them. CDR1 is SNHLY and CDR2 is FYNNEI in the germline V gene. The CDR3 is CASSAGSYEQYF. The CDR3 DNA reads TGTGCCAGCAGTGCCGGGAGCTACGAGCAGTACTTC.

V is TRBV10-3 and J is TRBJ2-7; 7 positions agree with TRBD1. Germline CDR1 ENHRY, CDR2 SYGVKD. The CDR3 has 12 residues. V shed 6 bases and J 3 bases; nucleotides not matched to a gene: 2. The CDR3 DNA follows: TGTGCCATCAGGGGGGACAGCTACGAGCAGTACTTC. Its translation is CAIRGDSYEQYF.

The J gene is TRBJ2-2, the V gene TRBV5-1; tentatively, D is TRBD2 (5 bases). V was trimmed by 1 base and J by 0 bases, leaving 7 bases between them. This CDR3 has 15 amino acids. In germline, CDR1 is SGHRS, CDR2 YFSETQ. The CDR3, as DNA: TGCGCCAGCAGCTTGTCTAGCCCGAACACCGGGGAGCTGTTTTTT. Translating it yields CASSLSSPNTGELFF.

The chain links TRBV27 to TRBJ1-4; D call uncertain. The length of the CDR3 is 14 residues. Germline V gene data show CDR1 as MNHEY and CDR2 as SMNVEV (reference sequence). Trimming cost V 2 bases and J 3 bases, with 7 bases left between them. The CDR3 coding sequence is TGTGCCAGCAGTTTAGGCCGGGCTAATGAAAAACTGTTTTTT. Amino acids: CASSLGRANEKLFF.

The rearrangement uses TRBV18 and TRBJ2-1, with 7 bases that match TRBD1. V shed 10 bases, J shed 4 bases, and the junction held 10 bases outside the gene matches. From germline, CDR1 is KGHSH and CDR2 LQKENI. This CDR3 has 14 amino acids. DNA of the CDR3: TGTGCCACCACACCCGGGACAGCTTACAATGAGCAGTTCTTC. It encodes CATTPGTAYNEQFF.

The gene calls are TRBV6-1 and TRBJ2-7, with 7 bases that match TRBD1. Germline CDR1 reads MNHNS; CDR2 reads SASEGT. This CDR3 is built from 14 residues. Trimming cost V 0 bases and J 4 bases; bases outside gene matches: 3. The CDR3 bases are TGTGCCAGCAGTGAAGCGGACAGGCCGTACGAGCAGTACTTC. Translating gives CASSEADRPYEQYF.

This clone was recorded only once. The V call is TRBV6-1, the J call TRBJ2-7; TRBD2 matches at 8 bases. J gave up 5 bases and V 2 bases, and 11 bases lay outside the gene matches. Germline assignment: CDR1 MNHNS and CDR2 SASEGT. This CDR3 spans 16 amino acids. DNA for the CDR3: TGTGCCAGCAGTGAAAAAGGCGGGACTAGGCTGGACGAGCAGTACTTC. This sequence encodes CASSEKGGTRLDEQYF.

This rearrangement joins TRBV18 to TRBJ1-1, with 7 bases matching TRBD1. The V and J ends lost 4 bases and 5 bases, in that order; junction bases with no gene match: 4. Germline lookup yields CDR1 KGHSH and CDR2 LQKENI. The CDR3 has 13 residues. The CDR3 nucleotides read TGTGCCAGCTCACAGGCAGGGGGAACTGAAGCTTTCTTT. This sequence encodes CASSQAGGTEAFF.

The J gene is TRBJ1-2, the V gene TRBV29-1; no clear D gene. The V end lost 4 bases, the J end lost 2 bases, and 5 bases lay between the germline ends. This CDR3 comprises 11 residues. The germline V gene encodes CDR1 SQVTM and CDR2 ANQGSEA. The CDR3 region has the DNA TGCAGCGTTGTCCAGAACTATGGCTACACCTTC. Protein product: CSVVQNYGYTF.

The chain joins TRBV14 to TRBJ1-2; TRBD1 is a possible D gene (5 bases). The germline gives CDR1 SGHDN, CDR2 FVKESK. This CDR3 comprises 15 residues. The germline V and J ends were trimmed by 0 bases and 8 bases, with 16 bases remaining between them. The CDR3 DNA is TGTGCCAGCAGCCAAGATAGCGGCAGGGCGAGGGGCTACACCTTC. Protein: CASSQDSGRARGYTF.

The gene calls are TRBV7-9 and TRBJ1-2; 7 bases agree with TRBD1. The CDR3 covers 12 residues. V trimming: 5 bases; J trimming: 13 bases; junction bases outside the gene matches: 10. In germline, CDR1 is SEHNR, CDR2 FQNEAQ (reference sequence). CDR3 amino acids: CASSPDREICTF. The CDR3 nucleotides read TGTGCCAGCAGCCCAGACAGGGAAATCTGCACCTTC.

The rearrangement joins TRBV6-6 to TRBJ2-7, with TRBD1 matching over 8 bases. There are 14 residues in the CDR3. V lost 6 bases to trimming and J lost 2 bases; unmatched junction nucleotides: 6. CDR1 and CDR2 from the germline V gene are MNHNY and SVGAGI (reference sequence). DNA of the CDR3: TGTGCCAGCAGCCCAGAGACAGGGGCCTACGAGCAGTACTTC. Translated: CASSPETGAYEQYF.

This rearrangement joins TRBV27 to TRBJ1-2, with D perhaps matching TRBD1 (5 bases). In germline, CDR1 is MNHEY, CDR2 SMNVEV (reference sequence). The CDR3 sequence is 13 residues long. V lost 3 bases and J lost 5, with 10 bases in between. This CDR3 reads CASSFNKGYGYTF. The DNA for the CDR3 is TGTGCCAGCAGTTTTAACAAGGGGTATGGCTACACCTTC.

The sample holds one count of this clone. In the same sample, other DNA sequences code for this CDR3. The rearrangement links TRBV18 to TRBJ1-2, with 7 positions matching TRBD1. J gave up 3 bases and V 3 bases, and 1 base lay outside the gene matches. Germline V gene lookup returns CDR1 KGHSH and CDR2 LQKENI. The CDR3 extends over 13 amino acids. Here the CDR3 reads CASSPDRDYGYTF. DNA of the CDR3: TGTGCCAGCTCACCCGACAGGGACTATGGCTACACCTTC.

The chain uses TRBV7-2 and TRBJ2-1, with TRBD2 matching 10 bases. CDR1 and CDR2 (germline): SGHTA, FQGNSA. CDR3 length: 21 amino acids. V dropped 0 bases and J dropped 6; count of bases not matched to a gene: 20. The DNA for the CDR3 is TGTGCCAGCAGCTTAGCGTTAAGCGGGAGGGCCTTTTCCGGTACGGGCAATGAGCAGTTCTTC. Its translation: CASSLALSGRAFSGTGNEQFF.

V usage is TRBV5-4 and J usage is TRBJ1-1; 9 bases match TRBD1. Losses at the gene ends were 4 bases for V and 6 bases for J; bases not matched to a gene: 10. The CDR3 covers 15 residues. CDR1 is SGHNT and CDR2 is YYREEE in the germline V gene (reference sequence). The CDR3 reads CASSRDRGVGAEAFF. The CDR3 DNA sequence: TGTGCCAGCAGCCGAGACAGGGGGGTTGGGGCTGAAGCTTTCTTT.

In this sample, this clone turned up a few times. This rearrangement joins TRBV3-1 (or the pseudogene TRBV3-2) to TRBJ2-5; 8 bases fit TRBD2. This CDR3 contains 15 residues. CDR1 and CDR2 (germline): LGHDT, YNNKEL (reference sequence). J gave up 5 bases and V 2 bases, and 7 bases lay outside the gene matches. The chain's CDR3 is CASSQSVGRVETQYF. In nucleotides, the CDR3 is TGTGCCAGCAGCCAATCGGTCGGGAGGGTGGAGACCCAGTACTTC.

A single count supports this clone. J is TRBJ1-4 and V is TRBV9; tentative D call: TRBD1 (5 bases). V was cut by 3 bases and J by 8 bases, with 14 bases left in between. CDR3 length: 14 amino acids. Germline values: CDR1 SGDLS, CDR2 YYNGEE. CDR3 DNA: TGTGCCAGCAGCGCGTCGAAGGAGGGGGAAAAACTGTTTTTT. It codes for CASSASKEGEKLFF.

A single count supports this clone. V and J are TRBV2 and TRBJ2-7; 11 bases are shared with TRBD1. V lost 7 bases and J lost 4; bases outside the gene matches: 6. Germline V lookup: CDR1 SNHLY, CDR2 FYNNEI. The CDR3 totals 14 residues. CDR3 region: CASISRDRGYEQYF. DNA for the CDR3: TGTGCCAGCATATCGCGGGACAGGGGGTACGAGCAGTACTTC.

The chain carries TRBV6-5 and TRBJ1-2; 7 nucleotides line up with TRBD1. The CDR3 loop spans 15 amino acids. After removal of 5 bases from V and 1 base from J, the junction contained 7 bases not matched to a gene. Germline V gene sequence: CDR1 MNHEY, CDR2 SVGAGI. CDR3 residues: CASSPTGSVNYGYTF. The CDR3 bases are TGTGCCAGCAGTCCGACAGGGAGTGTTAACTATGGCTACACCTTC.

V gene TRBV4-1 combines with J gene TRBJ2-3, with 9 positions matching TRBD2. The CDR3 extends over 15 amino acids. In germline, CDR1 is MGHRA, CDR2 YSYEKL. With V trimmed by 0 bases and J by 6 bases, 4 bases remained unmatched. In nucleotides, the CDR3 is TGCGCCAGCAGCCAAGAGCGGGGGGGCCCCGATACGCAGTATTTT. This encodes CASSQERGGPDTQYF.

The chain is built from TRBV9 and TRBJ1-1, with TRBD1 matching 7 bases. Trimming at V came to 4 bases and at J to 4 bases, leaving 7 bases not matched to a gene. Germline CDR1 reads SGDLS; CDR2 reads YYNGEE. The CDR3 spans 14 residues. The chain's CDR3 is CASSPIPGGTEAFF. CDR3 DNA: TGTGCCAGCAGCCCCATTCCAGGGGGCACTGAAGCTTTCTTT.

The chain links TRBV3-1 (or the pseudogene TRBV3-2) to TRBJ2-1; the D gene is possibly TRBD1 (5 bases). V was pared by 1 base and J by 8 bases, with 12 bases between. This CDR3 has 14 amino acids. Germline V CDR1 and CDR2: LGHDT, YNNKEL (reference sequence). The DNA for the CDR3 is TGTGCCAGCAGCCAAGGACAGATCGGGCATGAGCAGTTCTTC. As protein: CASSQGQIGHEQFF.

This rearrangement joins TRBV9 to TRBJ1-3; D remains ambiguous. CDR3 length: 15 amino acids. The V gene lost 3 bases and the J gene lost 1 base, with 11 bases spanning the gap. Germline V lookup: CDR1 SGDLS, CDR2 YYNGEE. Written as DNA, the CDR3 is TGTGCCAGCAGCGCCGTGGCGGATTCTGGAAACACCATATATTTT. It codes for CASSAVADSGNTIYF.

CDR3 DNA sequence: TGTGCCAGCAGTCCCTCCCTCGGACAGGGGCTCCACTTT. Protein: CASSPSLGQGLHF. The V call is TRBV28, the J call TRBJ1-6; 9 bases are shared with TRBD1. The CDR3 is 13 residues long. Per germline, CDR1 MDHEN and CDR2 SYDVKM. V lost 5 bases to trimming and J lost 16 bases; unmatched junction nucleotides: 9.

This chain connects TRBV7-3 to TRBJ2-1; D may be TRBD2 (6 bases). The V and J ends lost 5 bases and 4 bases respectively, with 12 bases between them. This CDR3 region has 14 residues. Germline values: CDR1 SGHTA, CDR2 FQGTGA. The DNA for the CDR3 is TGTGCCAGCAGCACCGGGACTGCATACAATGAGCAGTTCTTC. The encoded protein is CASSTGTAYNEQFF. Complete variable domain (other parts from reference TRBV7-3 and TRBJ2-1): GAGVSQTPSNKVTEKGKYVELRCDPISGHTALYWYRQSLGQGPEFLIYFQGTGAADDSGLPNDRFFAVRPEGSVSTLKIQRTERGDSAVYLCASSTGTAYNEQFFGPGTRLTVL.

The CDR3 spells CASNHGVSGNTIYF. Written as DNA, the CDR3 is TGTGCTAGTAACCACGGGGTAAGCGGAAACACCATATATTTT. This rearrangement joins TRBV12-5 to TRBJ1-3; D remains ambiguous. Trimming took off 8 bases at V and 4 bases at J, with 15 bases between the two ends. Germline assignment: CDR1 LGHNT and CDR2 FRNRAP. CDR3 length: 14 residues. Based on the CDR3 plus reference TRBV12-5 and TRBJ1-3, the full variable domain is DARVTQTPRHKVTEMGQEVTMRCQPILGHNTVFWYRQTMMQGLELLAYFRNRAPLDDSGMPKDRFSAEMPDATLATLKIQPSEPRDSAVYFCASNHGVSGNTIYFGEGSWLTVV.

The rearrangement links TRBV7-9 to TRBJ2-7; D might be TRBD2 (6 bases). V lost 5 bases and J 0 bases, leaving 11 bases between the germline ends. The CDR3 is 14 amino acids. Germline V gives CDR1 SEHNR, CDR2 FQNEAQ (reference sequence). DNA for the CDR3: TGTGCCAGCAGCCCTGGGGGGAGCTCCTACGAGCAGTACTTC. Protein: CASSPGGSSYEQYF.

In this sample, this clone turned up once. The V call is TRBV19, the J call TRBJ1-2; D possibly corresponds to TRBD1 (6 bases). Trimming took off 11 bases at V and 8 bases at J, with 33 bases between the two ends. CDR1 is LNHDA and CDR2 is SQIVND in the germline V gene (reference sequence). The length of the CDR3 is 17 residues. The CDR3 reads CASFPERSGEGVSGYTF. The CDR3 nucleotides are TGTGCCTCTTTCCCAGAGAGGTCAGGGGAAGGGGTTTCCGGCTACACCTTC.